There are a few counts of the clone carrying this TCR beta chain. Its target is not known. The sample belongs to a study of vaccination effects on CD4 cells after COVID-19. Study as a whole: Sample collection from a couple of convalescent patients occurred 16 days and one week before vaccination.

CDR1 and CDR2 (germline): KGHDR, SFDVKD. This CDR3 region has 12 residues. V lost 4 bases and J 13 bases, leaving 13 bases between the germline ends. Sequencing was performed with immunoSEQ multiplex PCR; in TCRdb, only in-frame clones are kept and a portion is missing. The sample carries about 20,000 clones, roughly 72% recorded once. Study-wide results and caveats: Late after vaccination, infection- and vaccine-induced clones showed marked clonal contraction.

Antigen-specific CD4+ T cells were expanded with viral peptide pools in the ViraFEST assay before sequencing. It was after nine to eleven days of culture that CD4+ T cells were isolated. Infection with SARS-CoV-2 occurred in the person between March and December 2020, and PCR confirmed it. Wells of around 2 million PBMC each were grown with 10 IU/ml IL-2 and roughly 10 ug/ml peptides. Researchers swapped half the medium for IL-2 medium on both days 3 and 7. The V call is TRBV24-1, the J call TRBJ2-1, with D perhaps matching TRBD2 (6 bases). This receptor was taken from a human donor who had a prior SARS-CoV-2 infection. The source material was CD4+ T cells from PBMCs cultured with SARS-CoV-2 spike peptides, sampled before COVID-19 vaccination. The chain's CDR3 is CATSEPMGGQFF. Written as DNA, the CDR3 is TGTGCCACCAGTGAACCCATGGGGGGACAGTTCTTC.